The sequence of this TCR beta chain was determined in a study of blood T cell repertoires in COVID-19. Study information: The United States, Italy and Spain provided the acute and convalescent COVID-19 samples.

The data were produced by immunoSEQ multiplex PCR, yet TCRdb's version contains in-frame clones alone and is incomplete. The sample records some 180,000 clones, over 80% being singletons. Germline CDR1 reads MNHEY; CDR2 reads SMNVEV (reference sequence). The CDR3 length is 14 residues. Trimming removed 6 bases from V and 7 bases from J; junction bases left unmatched: 10. This TCR was recovered from a woman between 40 and 50 years old with COVID-19, enrolled during active disease. The rearrangement joins TRBV27 to TRBJ1-2; 8 bases are a match to TRBD1. The sample comprised peripheral blood. The CDR3 DNA sequence: TGTGCCAGCAGCTTAGCCGGACAGGGAAGTGGCTACACCTTC. Protein: CASSLAGQGSGYTF.